These 21 T cell receptor beta chains were all obtained from the same sample, sequenced in a study of T cells in Graves' hyperthyroidism and ophthalmopathy. The CDR3 regions of TCR beta were amplified from RNA transcripts. A first-round RT-PCR of the TCR CDR3 used the HTBI primer set. Each CDR3 protein is one row after TCRdb ran MiXCR on the multiplex PCR reads. The sample carries fewer than 350,000 distinct CDR3 sequences, 13% recorded once. The sequenced sample was blood. Receptors originate from a woman in her twenties or thirties with Graves' hyperthyroidism that later progressed to Graves' ophthalmopathy.

This clonotype was observed many times. The gene calls are TRBV24-1 and TRBJ1-5; 9 nucleotides line up with TRBD1. Germline V CDR1 and CDR2: KGHDR, SFDVKD. This CDR3 is built from 15 residues. The V segment lost 4 bases and the J segment 5 bases; nucleotides outside the gene matches: 5. Written as DNA, the CDR3 is TGTGCCACCAGTGACCCCACAGGGGGCGATCAGCCCCAGCATTTT. Protein product: CATSDPTGGDQPQHF.

This clonotype was counted a few times. This clone may be a read error of a much larger clone one base away. The rearrangement joins TRBV30 to TRBJ2-5; no clear D. The CDR3 length is 12 residues. V was pared by 2 bases and J by 4 bases, with 8 bases between. Germline loops: CDR1 GTSNPN, CDR2 SVGIG (reference sequence). The CDR3 loop reads CAWSNSRETQYF. CDR3 DNA sequence: TGTGCCTGGAGTAACTCCCGAGAGACCCAGTACTTC.

In its sample, this clonotype was seen many times. The chain joins TRBV7-9 to TRBJ2-5; 7 bases align to TRBD1. The J segment lost 8 bases and the V segment lost 3 bases, leaving 3 bases of the junction unmatched. This CDR3 spans 12 amino acids. In germline, CDR1 is SEHNR, CDR2 FQNEAQ (reference sequence). The CDR3 coding sequence is TGTGCCAGCAGCTTGGGGGACAGCACCCAGTACTTC. It codes for CASSLGDSTQYF.

This clonotype was found once. The chain carries TRBV7-9 and TRBJ2-2; 8 bases line up with TRBD2. V lost 5 bases to trimming and J lost 8 bases; unmatched junction nucleotides: 4. Germline lookup yields CDR1 SEHNR and CDR2 FQNEAQ (reference sequence). This CDR3 spans 13 amino acids. DNA for the CDR3: TGTGCCAGCAGCGGAATAGCGGGAGGGGAGCTGTTTTTT. Amino acid sequence: CASSGIAGGELFF. Combining the CDR3 with reference TRBV7-9 and TRBJ2-2 gives the whole variable domain DTGVSQNPRHKITKRGQNVTFRCDPISEHNRLYWYRQTLGQGPEFLTYFQNEAQLEKSRLLSDRFSAERPKGSFSTLEIQRTEQGDSAMYLCASSGIAGGELFFGEGSRLTVL.

This clonotype has a count of ten or more. This chain uses TRBV11-2 with TRBJ1-3; D not resolved. V lost 2 bases, J lost 0 bases, and 11 bases lay in between. The V gene's germline CDR1 is SGHAT and CDR2 FQNNGV. CDR3 length: 16 amino acids. The CDR3 loop reads CASSLYRGFSGNTIYF. The CDR3 bases are TGTGCCAGCAGCTTATATCGGGGTTTCTCTGGAAACACCATATATTTT.

Comment on this clonotype: Being one base from a much bigger clone, this may be a read error. The gene calls are TRBV2 and TRBJ1-2; D is perhaps TRBD1 (5 bases). Trimming removed 3 bases at V and 4 bases at J, with 9 bases between. This CDR3 comprises 13 residues. Germline V CDR1 and CDR2: SNHLY, FYNNEI. In DNA form, the CDR3 reads TGTGCCAGCAGTGACAGGGCAACCTATGGCTACACCTTC. It translates to CASSDRATYGYTF.

V and J are TRBV18 and TRBJ2-7, with 8 bases matching TRBD1. The germline V gene encodes CDR1 KGHSH and CDR2 LQKENI. CDR3 length: 15 amino acids. The trim removed 3 bases at V and 2 bases at J, leaving 6 bases unmatched. CDR3 in DNA: TGTGCCAGCTCACCTGGACAGGGAAGCCCCTACGAGCAGTACTTC. Protein: CASSPGQGSPYEQYF.

There are many counts of this clonotype. V usage is TRBV4-1 and J usage is TRBJ2-7; D possibly corresponds to TRBD1 (6 bases). The CDR3 consists of 18 residues. Germline CDR1 reads MGHRA; CDR2 reads YSYEKL. V was clipped by 0 bases and J by 3 bases, with 21 bases between them. This CDR3 reads CASSQESRRTAYIYEQYF. For the CDR3, the DNA is TGCGCCAGCAGCCAAGAGTCCCGCAGGACAGCCTATATCTACGAGCAGTACTTC.

The table lists this clonotype with a few counts. The chain links TRBV7-6 to TRBJ1-1; D is unclear. Trimming cost V 5 bases and J 13 bases, with 17 bases left between them. From germline, CDR1 is SGHVS and CDR2 FNYEAQ. The CDR3 contains 12 residues. The CDR3 nucleotides read TGTGCCAGCAGCCCCAACGGGGTGTGGGGTTTCTTT. This codes for CASSPNGVWGFF. The full variable domain, rest sourced from reference TRBV7-6 and TRBJ1-1, is GAGVSQSPRYKVTKRGQDVALRCDPISGHVSLYWYRQALGQGPEFLTYFNYEAQQDKSGLPNDRFSAERPEGSISTLTIQRTEQRDSAMYRCASSPNGVWGFFGQGTRLTVV.

This clonotype was picked up a small number of times. The chain employs TRBV24-1 and TRBJ2-7; 10 bases map to TRBD1. This CDR3 has 15 residues. Germline V gene lookup returns CDR1 KGHDR and CDR2 SFDVKD. V dropped 3 bases and J dropped 5; count of bases not matched to a gene: 6. The CDR3 coding sequence is TGTGCCACCAGTGATCCCGGGACAGGGGCCCACGAGCAGTACTTC. Encoded protein: CATSDPGTGAHEQYF.

This clonotype was detected ten times or more. The chain links TRBV6-1 to TRBJ2-7; 7 bases are a match to TRBD2. This CDR3 has 14 amino acids. Losses at the gene ends were 7 bases for V and 1 base for J; bases not matched to a gene: 7. Per germline, CDR1 MNHNS and CDR2 SASEGT. CDR3 in amino acids: CASTPGLPSYEQYF. The CDR3 DNA follows: TGTGCCAGCACTCCGGGACTACCTTCCTACGAGCAGTACTTC.

Many counts were recorded for this clonotype. The chain is built from TRBV6-1 and TRBJ2-5, with 7 bases aligning to TRBD1. The V gene end was trimmed by 7 bases and the J gene end by 7 bases; junction bases not matched to a gene: 12. The CDR3 has 14 residues. The V gene's germline CDR1 is MNHNS and CDR2 SASEGT. CDR3 sequence: CASTSAGGSPTQYF. CDR3 nucleotides: TGTGCCAGCACTTCCGCAGGGGGAAGTCCGACCCAGTACTTC.

This clonotype was observed many times. V usage is TRBV15 and J usage is TRBJ2-5; D not resolved. The CDR3 has 14 residues. Germline V gene lookup returns CDR1 LNHNV and CDR2 YYDKDF (reference sequence). V was pared by 0 bases and J by 3 bases, with 8 bases between. CDR3 region: CATSRETAEETQYF. For the CDR3, the DNA is TGTGCCACCAGCAGAGAAACGGCAGAAGAGACCCAGTACTTC. The variable domain in full, completed from reference TRBV15 and TRBJ2-5, reads DAMVIQNPRYQVTQFGKPVTLSCSQTLNHNVMYWYQQKSSQAPKLLFHYYDKDFNNEADTPDNFQSRRPNTSFCFLDIRSPGLGDTAMYLCATSRETAEETQYFGPGTRLLVL.

This clonotype was seen many times. The chain carries TRBV7-8 and TRBJ1-1; D perhaps matches TRBD1 (6 bases). CDR1 is SGHVS, CDR2 FQNEAQ, per germline. The CDR3 spans 15 residues. V dropped 1 base and J dropped 4 bases, with 13 bases sitting between them. The CDR3 DNA reads TGTGCCAGCAGCTTAGGGGTAATAGGGGGCACTGAAGCTTTCTTT. This translates into CASSLGVIGGTEAFF. The whole variable domain, filled in from reference TRBV7-8 and TRBJ1-1, reads GAGVSQSPRYKVAKRGQDVALRCDPISGHVSLFWYQQALGQGPEFLTYFQNEAQLDKSGLPSDRFFAERPEGSVSTLKIQRTQQEDSAVYLCASSLGVIGGTEAFFGQGTRLTVV.

This clonotype was detected ten times or more. The rearrangement joins TRBV20-1 to TRBJ2-3; D gene ambiguous. Trimming pared 6 bases from V and 3 bases from J, leaving 13 bases between. CDR1 DFQATT and CDR2 SNEGSKA come from the germline V gene (reference sequence). The CDR3 length is 13 residues. The CDR3 region has the DNA TGCAGTGCCCCGCCGCCCCCTACAGATACGCAGTATTTT. It yields the protein CSAPPPPTDTQYF.

This clonotype was detected ten times or more. J is TRBJ2-3 and V is TRBV6-2 or TRBV6-3, with 13 bases that match TRBD2. This CDR3 spans 18 amino acids. Germline V gene sequence: CDR1 MNHEY, CDR2 SVGEGT. J lost 1 base, V lost 6 bases, and 10 bases had no gene match. CDR3 sequence: CASSPTSGRAHRTDTQYF. In DNA form, the CDR3 reads TGTGCCAGCAGCCCAACTAGCGGGAGGGCCCACCGCACAGATACGCAGTATTTT.

The CDR3 region is CASSLPAGATAYEQYF. CDR3 nucleotide sequence: TGTGCCAGCAGCTTACCAGCGGGAGCAACCGCCTACGAGCAGTACTTC. The chain is built from TRBV7-8 and TRBJ2-7; 8 nucleotides match TRBD2. J gave up 2 bases and V 2 bases, and 8 bases lay outside the gene matches. CDR3 size: 16 residues. CDR1 and CDR2 (germline): SGHVS, FQNEAQ.

This clonotype was recorded at least ten times. The chain recombines TRBV7-9 with TRBJ2-5; unclear D gene. With 4 bases removed from V and 5 bases from J, the gap between germline ends came to 17 bases. Germline assignment: CDR1 SEHNR and CDR2 FQNEAQ (reference sequence). The CDR3 consists of 15 residues. The CDR3, as DNA: TGTGCCAGCAGCTCATGGGTCGTTATCGGGGAGACCCAGTACTTC. Translating it yields CASSSWVVIGETQYF. The entire variable domain, with the rest obtained from reference TRBV7-9 and TRBJ2-5, is as follows: DTGVSQNPRHKITKRGQNVTFRCDPISEHNRLYWYRQTLGQGPEFLTYFQNEAQLEKSRLLSDRFSAERPKGSFSTLEIQRTEQGDSAMYLCASSSWVVIGETQYFGPGTRLLVL.

Only a few counts were recorded for this clonotype. In DNA, the CDR3 is TGTGCCAGCAGTTTATTAGGGGGGTCCATTTACAATGAGCAGTTCTTC. The encoded protein is CASSLLGGSIYNEQFF. The genes are TRBV27 and TRBJ2-1; D possibly matches TRBD1 or TRBD2 (6 bases each). The CDR3 has 16 amino acids. Trimming took off 1 base at V and 4 bases at J, with 14 bases between the two ends. CDR1 and CDR2 (germline): MNHEY, SMNVEV (reference sequence).

Of note for this clonotype: A much larger clonotype is one base distant, so this may be a read error. The rearrangement joins TRBV4-3 to TRBJ1-4, with 7 bases lining up with TRBD1. The CDR3 covers 16 residues. Germline V gene data show CDR1 as LGHNA and CDR2 as YSLEER. The CDR3 DNA reads TGCGCCAGCAGCAGAGAGCCGGGACAGTCTAATGAAGAACTGTTTTTT. Protein: CASSREPGQSNEELFF.

The sample holds many counts of this clonotype. The CDR3 protein is CAIIEDRDEQYF. In nucleotides, the CDR3 is TGTGCCATCATCGAGGACAGGGACGAGCAGTACTTC. The chain is built from TRBV10-3 and TRBJ2-7; TRBD1 aligns across 8 bases. This CDR3 is 12 amino acids long. V shed 7 bases, J shed 5 bases, and the junction held 4 bases outside the gene matches. CDR1 is ENHRY, CDR2 SYGVKD, per germline.